Below are 5 T cell receptor beta chains sequenced from a single sample in a study of CD8+ T cells in alopecia areata. The treatment is: oral pan-JAK inhibitor, 5-10 mg twice daily. RNA extraction was followed by reverse transcription into cDNA, which acted as the sequencing template. Some clones are missing from TCRdb's copy, which holds only in-frame ones; the method was immunoSEQ multiplex PCR. The sample lists around 100,000 clones, 70% to 85% occurring once. The source material was CD8+ T cells sorted from blood, sampled at week 44, from a patient treated with tofacitinib. Receptors originate from a human donor with alopecia areata.

The chain joins TRBV27 to TRBJ2-3; D may be TRBD2 (5 bases). Germline V gives CDR1 MNHEY, CDR2 SMNVEV (reference sequence). Deletions cut 5 bases from V and 6 bases from J, with 15 bases between. The CDR3 consists of 14 residues. The CDR3 is CASSTPGRRDTQYF. CDR3 in DNA: TGTGCCAGCAGTACTCCTGGCAGGAGGGATACGCAGTATTTT.

V is TRBV11-2 and J is TRBJ2-5; the match to TRBD2 covers 7 bases. With 5 bases clipped from V and 5 bases from J, the junction kept 17 bases outside the gene matches. The germline V gene encodes CDR1 SGHAT and CDR2 FQNNGV. This CDR3 spans 17 amino acids. The CDR3, as DNA: TGTGCCAGCAGCCCGACTAGCCGGATAAATTCGTGGGAGACCCAGTACTTC. Translating gives CASSPTSRINSWETQYF.

The chain employs TRBV27 and TRBJ1-1; 8 bases agree with TRBD1. J gave up 10 bases and V 2 bases, and 3 bases lay outside the gene matches. CDR1 and CDR2 (germline): MNHEY, SMNVEV (reference sequence). The CDR3 consists of 12 residues. CDR3 sequence: CASSLVTGGAFF. The CDR3 nucleotides are TGTGCCAGCAGTTTAGTCACAGGGGGAGCTTTCTTT.

This clone was recorded only once. The V call is TRBV19, the J call TRBJ1-5, with 9 nucleotides matching TRBD1. Germline lookup yields CDR1 LNHDA and CDR2 SQIVND (reference sequence). V lost 3 bases, J lost 4 bases, and 4 bases stayed unmatched. CDR3 length: 15 residues. Written as DNA, the CDR3 is TGTGCCAGTAGTATCTCGGGACAGGGAAATCAGCCCCAGCATTTT. This translates into CASSISGQGNQPQHF.

The rearrangement uses TRBV15 and TRBJ2-3; D possibly uses TRBD1 or TRBD2 (5 bases each). V dropped 3 bases and J dropped 3 bases, with 10 bases sitting between them. The CDR3 is 14 residues long. Germline loops: CDR1 LNHNV, CDR2 YYDKDF (reference sequence). CDR3 amino acids: CATSRLGATDTQYF. The CDR3 DNA sequence: TGTGCCACCAGCAGGCTCGGGGCGACAGATACGCAGTATTTT. The complete variable domain, with remaining parts taken from reference TRBV15 and TRBJ2-3, reads DAMVIQNPRYQVTQFGKPVTLSCSQTLNHNVMYWYQQKSSQAPKLLFHYYDKDFNNEADTPDNFQSRRPNTSFCFLDIRSPGLGDTAMYLCATSRLGATDTQYFGPGTRLTVL.